The 26 T cell receptor beta chains below all came from one sample that was sequenced in a study of T cell changes during pregnancy in multiple sclerosis. Only in-frame clones appear in the TCRdb table, and some are missing; sequencing was by immunoSEQ multiplex PCR. The sample yields about 92,000 clones, about 94% seen once. Sequenced material: peripheral blood, taken in the third trimester of pregnancy. Every receptor here comes from a female donor with multiple sclerosis, enrolled in a pregnancy study.

V gene TRBV5-4 combines with J gene TRBJ2-3, with 10 bases lining up with TRBD2. The CDR3 covers 15 residues. Germline loops: CDR1 SGHNT, CDR2 YYREEE (reference sequence). V trimming: 4 bases; J trimming: 9 bases; junction bases outside the gene matches: 11. The DNA for the CDR3 is TGTGCCAGCAGCCCCGGGAAAGCGGGAGGGTACACGCAGTATTTT. Residues: CASSPGKAGGYTQYF.

The CDR3 DNA reads TGTGCCAGCAGTCCCTCCGTTCTAGTTCCCAATGAGCAGTTCTTC. It specifies CASSPSVLVPNEQFF. The genes are TRBV28 and TRBJ2-1; D remains unclear. V lost 5 bases and J 6 bases, leaving 17 bases between the germline ends. The CDR3 contains 15 residues. Looked up from germline, CDR1 is MDHEN and CDR2 is SYDVKM.

The chain is built from TRBV6-1 and TRBJ1-1; 9 bases fit TRBD1. The CDR3 contains 14 residues. Germline values: CDR1 MNHNS, CDR2 SASEGT. V was pared by 4 bases and J by 5 bases, with 5 bases of the junction left unmatched. This CDR3 is CASSGGTGRTEAFF. The CDR3 region has the DNA TGTGCCAGCAGTGGGGGGACAGGGAGAACTGAAGCTTTCTTT.

V gene TRBV2 combines with J gene TRBJ2-1; possibly TRBD2 for D (6 bases). CDR3 size: 17 residues. Per germline, CDR1 SNHLY and CDR2 FYNNEI. Trimming shortened V by 6 bases and J by 8 bases, and 26 bases separated the two germline ends. CDR3 DNA sequence: TGTGCCAGCAGCGAGCCCCCACCGGGACGGCGGGGAGATGAGCAGTTCTTC. Protein: CASSEPPPGRRGDEQFF.

J is TRBJ1-1 and V is TRBV27, with TRBD1 as a possible D gene (6 bases). Trimming stripped 5 bases from V and 3 bases from J, with 10 bases between. From germline, CDR1 is MNHEY and CDR2 SMNVEV (reference sequence). This CDR3 comprises 13 residues. The CDR3 DNA sequence: TGTGCCAGCAGTATAAACAGGGACACTGAAGCTTTCTTT. Its translation: CASSINRDTEAFF.

The chain couples TRBV6-1 to TRBJ1-5; 9 nucleotides line up with TRBD1. The length of the CDR3 is 13 residues. The V and J ends lost 8 bases and 5 bases, in that order; junction bases with no gene match: 4. Looked up from germline, CDR1 is MNHNS and CDR2 is SASEGT. CDR3 loop: CASEGQGYQPQHF. The CDR3 DNA reads as TGTGCCAGCGAGGGACAGGGATATCAGCCCCAGCATTTT.

V and J are TRBV29-1 and TRBJ2-1; 9 bases agree with TRBD1. V lost 6 bases to trimming and J lost 4 bases; unmatched junction nucleotides: 10. This CDR3 region has 15 residues. The germline CDR1 and CDR2 sequences are SQVTM and ANQGSEA. The CDR3 region is CSVAPGQGLYNEQFF. For the CDR3, the DNA is TGCAGCGTCGCCCCGGGACAGGGTCTGTACAATGAGCAGTTCTTC.

The table lists this clone with a count of one. J is TRBJ2-2 and V is TRBV25-1; 9 bases agree with TRBD2. This CDR3 region has 18 residues. Germline CDR1 is MGHDK and CDR2 is SYGVNS. Losses at the gene ends were 6 bases for V and 2 bases for J; bases not matched to a gene: 13. CDR3 loop: CASRQTSSGSSNTGELFF. For the CDR3, the DNA is TGTGCCAGCAGACAAACGAGTAGCGGGAGTTCTAACACCGGGGAGCTGTTTTTT.

The chain joins TRBV5-1 to TRBJ1-3; D ambiguous. CDR3 size: 14 residues. Germline V gives CDR1 SGHRS, CDR2 YFSETQ. V was pared by 0 bases and J by 4 bases, with 8 bases between. CDR3 coding DNA: TGCGCCAGCAGCTTGGGGCAGGCCGGAAACACCATATATTTT. This encodes CASSLGQAGNTIYF. Based on the CDR3 plus reference TRBV5-1 and TRBJ1-3, the full variable domain is KAGVTQTPRYLIKTRGQQVTLSCSPISGHRSVSWYQQTPGQGLQFLFEYFSETQRNKGNFPGRFSGRQFSNSRSEMNVSTLELGDSALYLCASSLGQAGNTIYFGEGSWLTVV.

The chain recombines TRBV4-2 with TRBJ2-1; maybe TRBD2 (6 bases). Germline assignment: CDR1 LGHNA and CDR2 YNFKEQ. The CDR3 runs 18 residues. V was clipped by 0 bases and J by 3 bases, with 18 bases between them. CDR3 bases: TGTGCCAGCAGCCAAGACGGGGATACGGGACTTCTCTACAATGAGCAGTTCTTC. This translates into CASSQDGDTGLLYNEQFF.

This chain connects TRBV19 to TRBJ2-3; tentative D call: TRBD1 (5 bases). This CDR3 spans 12 amino acids. CDR1 is LNHDA and CDR2 is SQIVND in the germline V gene (reference sequence). Trimming shortened V by 5 bases and J by 4 bases, and 7 bases separated the two germline ends. The CDR3 nucleotides read TGTGCCAGTAGTCCCAGGGCAGATACGCAGTATTTT. As protein: CASSPRADTQYF.

V is TRBV28 and J is TRBJ2-6; D is unresolved. The length of the CDR3 is 14 residues. Germline CDR1 and CDR2: MDHEN and SYDVKM. Deletions cut 6 bases from V and 1 base from J, with 7 bases between. The CDR3 protein is CASSYSSGANVLTF. The CDR3 bases are TGTGCCAGCAGCTATTCTTCTGGGGCCAACGTCCTGACTTTC.

The V and J genes are TRBV4-2 and TRBJ1-1; D gene uncertain. Per the germline V gene, CDR1 is LGHNA and CDR2 is YNFKEQ. With 2 bases removed from V and 0 bases from J, the gap between germline ends came to 4 bases. This CDR3 spans 13 amino acids. The CDR3 sequence is CASSQSLNTEAFF. CDR3 nucleotide sequence: TGTGCCAGCAGCCAATCTTTGAACACTGAAGCTTTCTTT.

The CDR3 sequence: CASSLPSNTARSYNEQFF. CDR3 bases: TGTGCCAGCAGCTTGCCCAGTAACACCGCTCGTTCCTACAATGAGCAGTTCTTC. The chain employs TRBV11-2 and TRBJ2-1; D ambiguous. CDR1 is SGHAT and CDR2 is FQNNGV in the germline V gene. V dropped 3 bases and J dropped 1 base, with 19 bases sitting between them. The CDR3 contains 18 residues.

The genes are TRBV5-4 and TRBJ2-1; D is undetermined. This CDR3 is built from 13 residues. Trimming cost V 4 bases and J 7 bases, with 12 bases left between them. Germline loops: CDR1 SGHNT, CDR2 YYREEE (reference sequence). CDR3 residues: CASSPLDSNEQFF. The CDR3 DNA is TGTGCCAGCAGCCCCCTAGATAGTAATGAGCAGTTCTTC.

The chain employs TRBV7-8 and TRBJ2-5; 12 positions match TRBD2. Germline V gene lookup returns CDR1 SGHVS and CDR2 FQNEAQ. Trimming took 5 bases from V and 2 from J; bases not matched to a gene: 12. This CDR3 is 18 amino acids long. CDR3 sequence reads: CASSSRLRLAGDQETQYF. As DNA, the CDR3 is TGTGCCAGCAGCAGCAGGTTGAGACTAGCGGGAGATCAAGAGACCCAGTACTTC.

This chain connects TRBV19 to TRBJ1-1, with D hard to call. Trimming removed 3 bases at V and 3 bases at J, with 14 bases between. The CDR3 is made up of 15 amino acids. In germline, CDR1 is LNHDA, CDR2 SQIVND (reference sequence). In DNA form, the CDR3 reads TGTGCCAGTAGTATTGGGGAAGGAGGGTACACTGAAGCTTTCTTT. This translates into CASSIGEGGYTEAFF. The entire variable domain, with the rest obtained from reference TRBV19 and TRBJ1-1, is as follows: DGGITQSPKYLFRKEGQNVTLSCEQNLNHDAMYWYRQDPGQGLRLIYYSQIVNDFQKGDIAEGYSVSREKKESFPLTVTSAQKNPTAFYLCASSIGEGGYTEAFFGQGTRLTVV.

V is TRBV28 and J is TRBJ1-2, with D perhaps matching TRBD1 (5 bases). Trimming left V 2 bases short and J 5 bases short, with 24 bases between. Germline loops: CDR1 MDHEN, CDR2 SYDVKM. This CDR3 spans 18 amino acids. As DNA, the CDR3 is TGTGCCAGCAGTTTAAAGTGGCAGGGATCCTCTTTCGGGTATGGCTACACCTTC. Translation gives CASSLKWQGSSFGYGYTF.

The CDR3 sequence: CASSNGRSGNTIYF. CDR3 DNA sequence: TGTGCCAGTAGTAACGGTCGCTCTGGAAACACCATATATTTT. The chain combines TRBV19 with TRBJ1-3; D gene unclear. The CDR3 loop spans 14 amino acids. V lost 4 bases, J lost 0 bases, and 7 bases lay in between. Looked up from germline, CDR1 is LNHDA and CDR2 is SQIVND (reference sequence).

In nucleotides, the CDR3 is TGTGCCAGTAGGGCAGCGGGTTCCACTGAAGCTTTCTTT. It encodes CASRAAGSTEAFF. The chain recombines TRBV19 with TRBJ1-1; D is ambiguous. This CDR3 comprises 13 residues. V dropped 6 bases and J dropped 4 bases, with 12 bases sitting between them. Germline V lookup: CDR1 LNHDA, CDR2 SQIVND (reference sequence).

The CDR3 sequence is CASSTRQMNTEAFF. Written as DNA, the CDR3 is TGTGCCAGTAGTACGCGACAGATGAACACTGAAGCTTTCTTT. The V and J genes are TRBV19 and TRBJ1-1, with D perhaps TRBD1 (5 bases). CDR3 length: 14 amino acids. The V gene's germline CDR1 is LNHDA and CDR2 SQIVND (reference sequence). Trimming removed 4 bases from V and 0 bases from J, with 9 bases in between. The full variable domain, its missing parts supplied by reference TRBV19 and TRBJ1-1, is DGGITQSPKYLFRKEGQNVTLSCEQNLNHDAMYWYRQDPGQGLRLIYYSQIVNDFQKGDIAEGYSVSREKKESFPLTVTSAQKNPTAFYLCASSTRQMNTEAFFGQGTRLTVV.

Here the CDR3 DNA reads TGCAGCGTTGAAGATGGGGGGGTCACAACTAATGAAAAACTGTTTTTT. Protein: CSVEDGGVTTNEKLFF. The chain couples TRBV29-1 to TRBJ1-4; possibly TRBD1 for D (5 bases). The CDR3 consists of 16 residues. V lost 0 bases, J lost 0 bases, and 11 bases lay in between. From germline, CDR1 is SQVTM and CDR2 ANQGSEA.

This clone was counted only a few times. The chain joins TRBV5-3 to TRBJ2-1; 8 nucleotides line up with TRBD2. TRBV5-3 has ORF status, its function being uncertain. The ends lost 4 bases at V and 1 base at J; junction bases unmatched: 4. CDR3 length: 15 amino acids. The CDR3 loop reads CARSPLAGSYNEQFF. The CDR3 region has the DNA TGTGCCAGAAGCCCCTTAGCGGGATCCTACAATGAGCAGTTCTTC.

J is TRBJ2-1 and V is TRBV6-6; 8 bases fit TRBD2. The CDR3 runs to 13 residues. Germline CDR1 is MNHNY and CDR2 is SVGAGI (reference sequence). V lost 6 bases and J lost 8; bases outside the gene matches: 6. The CDR3 DNA reads as TGTGCCAGCAGGCTGGCGGGAGGAGATGAGCAGTTCTTC. Encoded protein: CASRLAGGDEQFF.

The chain combines TRBV13 with TRBJ2-2; TRBD1 aligns across 7 bases. J lost 4 bases, V lost 3 bases, and 2 bases had no gene match. The CDR3 consists of 14 residues. The germline V gene encodes CDR1 PRHDT and CDR2 FYEKMQ (reference sequence). In nucleotides, the CDR3 is TGTGCCAGCAGCTTGGGACAGTTCACCGGGGAGCTGTTTTTT. Amino acids: CASSLGQFTGELFF.

This clone was found a few times. For the CDR3, the DNA is TGTGCCAGCAGCTTAAGGACAGGGCGGGATGAGCAGTTCTTC. Encoded protein: CASSLRTGRDEQFF. This sequence joins TRBV7-8 and TRBJ2-1; 8 bases align to TRBD1. With 2 bases clipped from V and 8 bases from J, the junction kept 5 bases outside the gene matches. The germline V gene encodes CDR1 SGHVS and CDR2 FQNEAQ. This CDR3 comprises 14 residues.